These T cell receptor beta chains were read from a single sample in a study of blood T cell repertoires in COVID-19. Libraries were prepared by immunoSEQ multiplex PCR; TCRdb keeps only in-frame clonotypes and omits some of them. Seen here are a few hundred thousand clones, almost 85% observed once, and the top ten hold about 5.1%. The specimen sequenced was peripheral blood. These receptor sequences come from a man aged 50-60 years with active or convalescent COVID-19. CDR3s include the opening cysteine and the closing phenylalanine or tryptophan. A D gene is named only where the DNA matches it firmly. The listing skips clone size in some rows; elsewhere it reads once, few, many or a size class.

>TRBJ2-1|TRBV19|15|TRBD1|-
TGTGCCAGTAGTAAGGGGGCTTTCTCCTACAATGAGCAGTTCTTC
CASSKGAFSYNEQFF
>TRBJ1-1|TRBV19|14|-|-
TGTGCCAGTAGTATTGCCGGGGGGAACACTGAAGCTTTCTTT
CASSIAGGNTEAFF
>TRBJ1-1|TRBV27|14|-|-
TGTGCCAGCAGTTTACGGTCGGGGAACACTGAAGCTTTCTTT
CASSLRSGNTEAFF
>TRBJ1-4|TRBV2|16|-|-
TGTGCCAGCGCGGAATGGAGTGGGGCTACTAATGAAAAACTGTTTTTT
CASAEWSGATNEKLFF
>TRBJ2-2|TRBV5-4|16|TRBD2|-
TGTGCCAGCAGAGCCTCTAGCGGACGGAACACCGGGGAGCTGTTTTTT
CASRASSGRNTGELFF
>TRBJ2-3|TRBV7-9|16|TRBD2|-
TGTGCCAGCAGCTTCCTAGCGGAGGTTAGCACAGATACGCAGTATTTT
CASSFLAEVSTDTQYF
>TRBJ2-3|TRBV5-1|14|-|-
TGCGCCAGCAGTTCGCAGGCCGGTACAGATACGCAGTATTTT
CASSSQAGTDTQYF
>TRBJ1-2|TRBV7-9|15|TRBD1|once
TGTGCCAGCAGCAGAGAGGTGGGCAGGGGGCATGGCTACACCTTC
CASSREVGRGHGYTF
>TRBJ1-5|TRBV5-8|15|-|-
TGTGCCAGCAGCTTGGCCGGACATCCGGATCAGCCCCAGCATTTT
CASSLAGHPDQPQHF
>TRBJ2-5|TRBV4-2|16|TRBD2|once
TGTGCCAGCAGCCAGGGGAGCGGGGGTGGAGAAGAGACCCAGTACTTC
CASSQGSGGGEETQYF
>TRBJ2-1|TRBV4-3|13|-|-
TGCGCCAGCAGCCAACAACGGGAAAATGAGCAGTTCTTC
CASSQQRENEQFF
>TRBJ2-2|TRBV3-1/TRBV3-2|17|-|-
TGTGCCAGCAGCCCGTCTTTAGCGCGCCGTCGAGCCGGGGAGCTGTTTTTT
CASSPSLARRRAGELFF
>TRBJ2-7|TRBV20-1|10|-|-
TGCAGTGCTATAAGGGGTGGGCAGTACTTC
CSAIRGGQYF
>TRBJ2-7|TRBV4-1|15|-|-
TGCGCCAGCAGCCGCGAGATGGGGGCGTCTTACGAGCAGTACTTC
CASSREMGASYEQYF
>TRBJ2-3|TRBV7-9|15|-|few
TGTGCCAGCAGCAAACATGATCCCCCCACAGATACGCAGTATTTT
CASSKHDPPTDTQYF
>TRBJ1-1|TRBV5-6|15|-|once
TGTGCCAGCAGCTTGTGGGGGGTCGTCGGCACTGAAGCTTTCTTT
CASSLWGVVGTEAFF
>TRBJ1-1|TRBV7-6|15|TRBD1|-
TGTGCCAGCAGCCCAGACAGGGGGCGAAACACTGAAGCTTTCTTT
CASSPDRGRNTEAFF
>TRBJ1-4|TRBV6-1|15|-|-
TGTGCCAGCAGTGAAGCGGACAGATGGGGTGAAAAACTGTTTTTT
CASSEADRWGEKLFF
>TRBJ2-5|TRBV7-2|17|TRBD2|-
TGTGCCAGCAGCTTAGTCGGCGCTAGCGGGCAGAGGGAGACCCAGTACTTC
CASSLVGASGQRETQYF
>TRBJ1-1|TRBV7-6|14|TRBD1|-
TGTGCCAGCAGCCCGGGACAGATAAACACTGAAGCTTTCTTT
CASSPGQINTEAFF
>TRBJ2-3|TRBV5-1|16|-|-
TGCGCCAGCAGCTTGGTCCCGGGTTCGGGCACAGATACGCAGTATTTT
CASSLVPGSGTDTQYF
>TRBJ1-5|TRBV28|14|-|-
TGTGCCAGCAGTTTGGGGGGCGGGGGACAGCCCCAGCATTTT
CASSLGGGGQPQHF
>TRBJ2-1|TRBV27|11|-|-
TGTGCCAGCAGTTTCCAGCGGGAGCAGTTCTTC
CASSFQREQFF
>TRBJ1-3|TRBV28|14|-|-
TGTGCCAGCAGGTACGGGTATACTGGAAACACCATATATTTT
CASRYGYTGNTIYF
>TRBJ2-7|TRBV7-9|13|-|-
TGTGCCAGCAGCTATAGTGGTACCTACGAGCAGTACTTC
CASSYSGTYEQYF
>TRBJ1-5|TRBV25-1|14|TRBD1|-
TGTGCCAGCGCCCAACAGGGGTCGGGGCAGCCCCAGCATTTT
CASAQQGSGQPQHF
>TRBJ1-5|TRBV7-9|15|-|-
TGTGCCAGCAGTCCTATCGGACTTAGCAATCAGCCCCAGCATTTT
CASSPIGLSNQPQHF
>TRBJ1-1|TRBV24-1|17|TRBD1|-
TGTGCCACCAGTGATTCTTGGGACAGGGGGAGCCCGAGAAAAGCTTTCTTT
CATSDSWDRGSPRKAFF
>TRBJ2-1|TRBV9|13|-|-
TGTGCCAGCAGCTTATCACTAGACAATGAGCAGTTCTTC
CASSLSLDNEQFF
>TRBJ2-7|TRBV11-2|14|-|-
TGTGCCAGCAGCTTAGATCTGGGGGCGATCGAGCAGTACTTC
CASSLDLGAIEQYF
>TRBJ2-4|TRBV10-1|13|TRBD2|-
TGCGCCAGCAGTGAGAGCGGGAGAGCCATTCAGTACTTC
CASSESGRAIQYF
>TRBJ2-2|TRBV5-6|12|-|-
TGTGCCAGCAGCCGTCTACAGGGCGGGCTGTTTTTT
CASSRLQGGLFF
>TRBJ2-7|TRBV28|14|TRBD2|-
TGTGCCAGCACCATCGGGACTAGAGTGAGCGAGCAGTACTTC
CASTIGTRVSEQYF
>TRBJ2-1|TRBV5-4|12|TRBD1|-
TGTGCCAGCAGCCCCGACAGGGGTGAGCAGTTCTTC
CASSPDRGEQFF
>TRBJ2-5|TRBV28|15|-|many
TGTGCCAGCAGTGGGGAACCTAGACAGGTTGGAACCCAGTACTTC
CASSGEPRQVGTQYF
>TRBJ2-3|TRBV7-3|15|-|-
TGTGCCAGCAGCCGCGGGACAGCTCGCACAGATACGCAGTATTTT
CASSRGTARTDTQYF
>TRBJ2-7|TRBV6-6|12|-|-
TGTGCCAGCAGTGCAGGGTTTCGGGAGCAGTACTTC
CASSAGFREQYF
>TRBJ1-1|TRBV28|14|-|-
TGTGCCAGCAGAGAGTCAGGGGTTTACACTGAAGCTTTCTTT
CASRESGVYTEAFF
>TRBJ1-5|TRBV10-3|15|-|-
TGTGCCATCAGTGAGGCGGGGGGCCGGGGTCAGCCCCAGCATTTT
CAISEAGGRGQPQHF
>TRBJ2-3|TRBV21-1|15|-|-
TGTGCCAGCAGTCTTCTAGCGGGGGTCACAGATACGCAGTATTTT
CASSLLAGVTDTQYF
>TRBJ2-1|TRBV10-3|15|TRBD2|-
TGTGCCACTAAGGGACTAGCGGGTGAAAGGGATGAGCAGTTCTTC
CATKGLAGERDEQFF
>TRBJ2-1|TRBV4-1|18|TRBD2|once
TGCGCCAGCAGCCAGATAGCTCGGACTAGCGGGCTGTACAATGAGCAGTTCTTC
CASSQIARTSGLYNEQFF
>TRBJ2-3|TRBV9|15|TRBD2|-
TGTGCCAGCGGTCCTAGCGGGACTGCCACAGATACGCAGTATTTT
CASGPSGTATDTQYF
>TRBJ2-1|TRBV7-8|14|-|-
TGTGCCAGCAGCTTCAGCGGAGGTTACAATGAGCAGTTCTTC
CASSFSGGYNEQFF
>TRBJ2-5|TRBV5-6|15|-|once
TGTGCCAGCAGCTTCCTCGAGGTAAAACAAGAGACCCAGTACTTC
CASSFLEVKQETQYF
>TRBJ2-1|TRBV6-2/TRBV6-3|17|TRBD2|-
TGTGCCAGCAGTTACTCGATGACTAGCGGGGCTTGGAATGAGCAGTTCTTC
CASSYSMTSGAWNEQFF
>TRBJ2-7|TRBV3-1/TRBV3-2|18|TRBD2|-
TGTGCCAGCAGCGAGAGGGCGGGACTAGCGGGAGCGACCTACGAGCAGTACTTC
CASSERAGLAGATYEQYF
>TRBJ2-1|TRBV19|17|-|-
TGTGCCAGTAGCCCCCTAGGGCTAGCGCACGCCTACAATGAGCAGTTCTTC
CASSPLGLAHAYNEQFF
>TRBJ2-2|TRBV4-1|13|-|-
TGCGCCAGCAGCCCAGACGACACCGGGGAGCTGTTTTTT
CASSPDDTGELFF
>TRBJ1-3|TRBV3-1/TRBV3-2|13|-|-
TGTGCCGCAAGGGGGGGGTCTGGAAACACCATATATTTT
CAARGGSGNTIYF
>TRBJ2-7|TRBV7-8|12|-|few
TGTGCCAGCAGCCACCCCAGCTACGAGCAGTACTTC
CASSHPSYEQYF
>TRBJ2-1|TRBV5-4|15|TRBD1|-
TGTGCCAGCAATAAAGACAGGGGTTCCTACAATGAGCAGTTCTTC
CASNKDRGSYNEQFF
>TRBJ1-1|TRBV27|14|-|-
TGTGCCAGCAAAACACACAGGGAGAACACTGAAGCTTTCTTT
CASKTHRENTEAFF
>TRBJ2-7|TRBV9|14|TRBD1|-
TGTGCCAGCAGCGTAGAGGACAGGGGTCGCGAGCAGTACTTC
CASSVEDRGREQYF
>TRBJ2-1|TRBV9|13|-|-
TGTGCCAGCAGCGGAAGGACTATAAATGAGCAGTTCTTC
CASSGRTINEQFF
>TRBJ2-1|TRBV5-1|14|-|-
TGCGCCAGCAGCTTGGAGTTGCGTCTCAATGAGCAGTTCTTC
CASSLELRLNEQFF
>TRBJ1-5|TRBV29-1|15|-|-
TGCAGCGCGATCTCGGGGGGTTCCGGCAATCAGCCCCAGCATTTT
CSAISGGSGNQPQHF
>TRBJ2-1|TRBV7-9|15|TRBD2|-
TGTGCCAGCAGCTGGACTAGCGGGAGTAGGAATGAGCAGTTCTTC
CASSWTSGSRNEQFF